The clone carrying this T cell receptor beta chain was counted ten times or more. Its target is not known. The data derive from a study of naive and memory T cell subsets. Sequential positive selection took CD4 T cells first, then CD8 T cells. Findings and limits, study-wide: Gini index rose across naive, CM, EM and EMRA in CD4 and CD8. Naive repertoires, especially CD8, held a few larger clonotypes, possibly memory cells re-expressing CD45RA. Over 95% of naive TCR sequences appeared only once after error correction, unlike memory subsets. The power law exponent of TCR abundance differed between naive and memory cells.

Germline values: CDR1 GTSNPN, CDR2 SVGIG (reference sequence). The J segment lost 0 bases and the V segment lost 6 bases, leaving 14 bases of the junction unmatched. The length of the CDR3 is 18 residues. Two oligonucleotides, mixed equimolar, formed the beta constant-region primer covering TRBC1 and TRBC2. Ligated cDNA was amplified by four rounds of PCR with nested alpha and beta constant-region primers and SP2. TCRdb reanalysed the UMI-ligation and nested PCR reads using MiXCR and keeps one entry per CDR3 protein. The sample yields about 90,000 distinct CDR3 sequences, about 11% seen once. The TCR was taken from a human donor in good health. The source material was naive CD4+ T cells from blood. V usage is TRBV30 and J usage is TRBJ2-1; TRBD1 matches at 10 bases. The CDR3 sequence: CACGSGQGGPSSYNEQFF. CDR3 DNA: TGTGCCTGTGGGTCCGGACAGGGGGGACCCAGCTCCTACAATGAGCAGTTCTTC.